In this sample, the clone carrying this T cell receptor (beta chain) turned up a few times. Its antigen is currently unknown. These data come from a study of response to subunit inactivated influenza vaccine. A single record per CDR3 protein comes from TCRdb applying MiXCR to the RT-PCR reads. This table holds about 830,000 distinct CDR3 sequences, roughly 20% found once. Study results and caveats: T cells newly recruited by each seasonal influenza vaccination are few, the authors suggested.

This TCR derives from a man aged 45-65 years who received an inactivated influenza vaccine. This specimen was PBMCs from blood, taken about 5 days after vaccination.

The CDR3 coding sequence is TGTGCCACCACTGGGGTGGACAGGCCTCATGAAGCTTTCTTT. Translated, it gives CATTGVDRPHEAFF. V gene TRBV24-1 combines with J gene TRBJ1-1; 7 bases align to TRBD1. Germline V gives CDR1 KGHDR, CDR2 SFDVKD. The CDR3 consists of 14 residues. V was pared by 8 bases and J by 7 bases, with 12 bases of the junction left unmatched.